The T cell receptor beta chain under discussion was sequenced for a study of blood T cell repertoires in COVID-19. Study summary: Sources were T cells, B-cell-depleted T cells, or PBMCs; the material itself was cDNA or gDNA.

Repertoires were generated with immunoSEQ multiplex PCR, while TCRdb's copy carries only in-frame clones and drops some. The sample shows around 93,000 clones, around 87% of them seen only once. Trimming removed 2 bases from V and 4 bases from J, with 15 bases in between. The CDR3 contains 16 residues. The germline V gene encodes CDR1 MDHEN and CDR2 SYDVKM. This clone appeared a few times. This TCR was sampled from a human donor in a cohort sampled during active COVID-19. Material: peripheral blood. The chain links TRBV28 to TRBJ1-3; D may be TRBD1 (6 bases). DNA of the CDR3: TGTGCCAGCAGTTTAGTTCAGGGGAGCGGAGGAAACACCATATATTTT. The encoded protein is CASSLVQGSGGNTIYF.